The next 26 T cell receptor beta chains were all read from a single sample in a study of T cells after yellow fever vaccination. TCRdb fed the 5' RACE reads into MiXCR, producing one record per CDR3 protein. The sample lists about 330,000 distinct CDR3 sequences, roughly 7% occurring once. The sequencing used PBMCs, collected roughly 47 days after the first yellow fever vaccination. The receptors originated from a man in his late teens or twenties who received the YFV17D yellow fever vaccine.

This clonotype was counted ten times or more. This chain uses TRBV10-3 with TRBJ2-1; 10 bases are a match to TRBD2. The germline V gene has CDR1 ENHRY and CDR2 SYGVKD. The CDR3 sequence is 16 residues long. J was trimmed by 7 bases and V by 4 bases; bases with no gene match: 10. CDR3 sequence: CAISGQSGGALNEQFF. The CDR3 nucleotides are TGTGCCATCAGTGGCCAAAGCGGGGGGGCCCTGAATGAGCAGTTCTTC.

This clonotype came up many times. The chain combines TRBV20-1 with TRBJ1-2, with TRBD1 as a possible D gene (6 bases). CDR3 length: 13 amino acids. The V end lost 6 bases, the J end lost 7 bases, and 18 bases lay between the germline ends. The germline CDR1 and CDR2 sequences are DFQATT and SNEGSKA (reference sequence). The CDR3: CSALEGQTSGYTF. CDR3 DNA: TGCAGTGCCTTAGAAGGACAGACTTCTGGCTACACCTTC.

The table lists this clonotype with many counts. This chain links TRBV3-1 with TRBJ2-3; 7 nucleotides line up with TRBD1. Germline values: CDR1 LGHDT, CDR2 YNNKEL (reference sequence). The V segment lost 4 bases and the J segment 8 bases; nucleotides outside the gene matches: 15. The CDR3 contains 16 residues. The DNA for the CDR3 is TGTGCCAGCAGCCGTTCCGGGACAGCCCCCGTCTCTACGCAGTATTTT. Translated: CASSRSGTAPVSTQYF.

DNA for the CDR3: TGCAGTGCGCGACCCGCCCCCGGGACGTCAGGAGAAAAACTGTTTTTT. It codes for CSARPAPGTSGEKLFF. The V call is TRBV20-1, the J call TRBJ1-4, with a possible D match to TRBD1 (5 bases). Germline assignment: CDR1 DFQATT and CDR2 SNEGSKA (reference sequence). The CDR3 is 16 residues long. Trimming cost V 6 bases and J 8 bases, with 25 bases left between them.

This chain connects TRBV7-2 to TRBJ1-2; no reliable D call. The V gene lost 6 bases and the J gene lost 2 bases, with 19 bases spanning the gap. This CDR3 region has 16 residues. The germline gives CDR1 SGHTA, CDR2 FQGNSA. The CDR3, as DNA: TGTGCCAGCAGTCTCGATGGGGTCGGCAGCAACTATGGCTACACCTTC. Its protein product is CASSLDGVGSNYGYTF.

CDR3 region: CASNTQGARDEKLFF. DNA of the CDR3: TGTGCCAGTAATACACAGGGGGCGCGGGATGAAAAACTGTTTTTT. This rearrangement joins TRBV19 to TRBJ1-4; 9 positions match TRBD1. CDR1 LNHDA and CDR2 SQIVND come from the germline V gene (reference sequence). The CDR3 runs 15 residues. With 7 bases clipped from V and 6 bases from J, the junction kept 9 bases outside the gene matches.

The chain links TRBV7-2 to TRBJ2-1; D ambiguous. Germline V CDR1 and CDR2: SGHTA, FQGNSA. Trimming removed 2 bases at V and 10 bases at J, with 6 bases between. The length of the CDR3 is 11 residues. CDR3 coding DNA: TGTGCCAGCAGCTTAATGGGGGAGCAGTTCTTC. Translating it yields CASSLMGEQFF.

The CDR3 protein is CASSYSTGLGAPLHF. CDR3 nucleotide sequence: TGTGCCAGCAGTTACTCGACAGGGCTAGGGGCACCCCTCCACTTT. The genes are TRBV6-5 and TRBJ1-6; TRBD1 matches 7 bases. V was pared by 0 bases and J by 11 bases, with 7 bases of the junction left unmatched. From germline, CDR1 is MNHEY and CDR2 SVGAGI. CDR3 length equals 15 residues.

The rearrangement links TRBV7-9 to TRBJ1-2; 12 bases align to TRBD1. This CDR3 comprises 14 residues. J gave up 8 bases and V 7 bases, and 8 bases lay outside the gene matches. Germline CDR1 reads SEHNR; CDR2 reads FQNEAQ (reference sequence). The CDR3 protein is CASTFLGTGGGYTF. DNA for the CDR3: TGTGCCAGCACCTTTCTTGGGACAGGGGGCGGCTACACCTTC.

Many counts were recorded for this clonotype. The chain couples TRBV12-3 or TRBV12-4 to TRBJ2-5; D gene unclear. The V end lost 3 bases, the J end lost 2 bases, and 7 bases lay between the germline ends. This CDR3 comprises 13 residues. CDR3 coding DNA: TGTGCCAGCAGTTTGGTCCTACAAGAGACCCAGTACTTC. Its translation is CASSLVLQETQYF.

V and J are TRBV5-1 and TRBJ1-2, with no clear D. The ends were cut back, 4 bases at V and 7 bases at J, with 14 bases in the middle. The germline gives CDR1 SGHRS, CDR2 YFSETQ. The CDR3 sequence is 13 residues long. This CDR3 reads CASSPSDAGGYTF. The DNA of the CDR3 is TGCGCCAGCAGCCCGAGTGATGCCGGTGGCTACACCTTC.

This clonotype was detected a few times. The rearrangement uses TRBV7-9 and TRBJ2-5; TRBD2 matches at 8 bases. V lost 5 bases, J lost 1 base, and 9 bases stayed unmatched. Per germline, CDR1 SEHNR and CDR2 FQNEAQ (reference sequence). CDR3 length equals 16 residues. The CDR3 spells CASSLLREGTQETQYF. DNA for the CDR3: TGTGCCAGCAGCCTCCTCCGGGAGGGGACCCAAGAGACCCAGTACTTC.

CDR3 nucleotides: TGTGCCAGCAGCTCCCCCGCTCAGAGCTCCTACGAGCAGTACTTC. This translates into CASSSPAQSSYEQYF. This chain links TRBV7-9 with TRBJ2-7; D unresolved. This CDR3 is built from 15 residues. V was pared by 4 bases and J by 0 bases, with 13 bases between. Germline CDR1 is SEHNR and CDR2 is FQNEAQ (reference sequence).

The chain joins TRBV27 to TRBJ2-1, with D hard to call. This CDR3 is built from 13 residues. V lost 6 bases, J lost 2 bases, and 8 bases lay in between. Germline CDR1 reads MNHEY; CDR2 reads SMNVEV (reference sequence). The CDR3 DNA follows: TGTGCCAGCAGCCCCAACCCCTACAATGAGCAGTTCTTC. It translates to CASSPNPYNEQFF.

The chain joins TRBV11-1 to TRBJ2-1; a possible D gene is TRBD2 (6 bases). Germline V lookup: CDR1 SGHAT, CDR2 FQDESV (reference sequence). The V end lost 5 bases, the J end lost 1 base, and 21 bases lay between the germline ends. This CDR3 spans 18 amino acids. CDR3 nucleotides: TGTGCCAGCAGCCTCTACCGAGAGCGGGTTAGGTCCTACAATGAGCAGTTCTTC. Protein sequence: CASSLYRERVRSYNEQFF.

The genes are TRBV7-2 and TRBJ2-1; tentatively, D is TRBD1 (6 bases). Germline V lookup: CDR1 SGHTA, CDR2 FQGNSA. V was shortened by 1 base and J by 3 bases, with 10 bases between the two germline ends. This CDR3 has 15 amino acids. The CDR3 nucleotides are TGTGCCAGCAGCTTAGAAGGGGGTAACTACAATGAGCAGTTCTTC. It encodes CASSLEGGNYNEQFF.

J is TRBJ2-1 and V is TRBV7-3; 9 bases map to TRBD2. CDR3 length: 16 residues. J lost 0 bases, V lost 5 bases, and 5 bases had no gene match. Germline lookup yields CDR1 SGHTA and CDR2 FQGTGA. CDR3: CASSPAGGSSYNEQFF. In DNA, the CDR3 is TGTGCCAGCAGCCCGGCGGGAGGGAGCTCCTACAATGAGCAGTTCTTC.

This clonotype was seen at least ten times. The chain recombines TRBV6-6 with TRBJ2-2; TRBD1 aligns across 10 bases. CDR3 length: 17 residues. The J segment lost 5 bases and the V segment lost 5 bases, leaving 11 bases of the junction unmatched. Germline CDR1 MNHNY, CDR2 SVGAGI (reference sequence). DNA for the CDR3: TGTGCCAGCAGTAACCTGGCCGGGACAGGGGTTACCGGGGAGCTGTTTTTT. Amino acids: CASSNLAGTGVTGELFF.

This clonotype was detected a few times. The chain combines TRBV4-3 with TRBJ1-4; D might be TRBD1 (5 bases). The germline V and J ends were trimmed by 4 bases and 3 bases, with 24 bases remaining between them. The CDR3 has 19 residues. Germline lookup yields CDR1 LGHNA and CDR2 YSLEER. DNA of the CDR3: TGCGCCAGCAGCCCGGGGGGGATGCAGGGAGGATCGCCTAATGAAAAACTGTTTTTT. This gives the protein CASSPGGMQGGSPNEKLFF.

J is TRBJ2-1 and V is TRBV11-1; D is undetermined. The CDR3 length is 14 residues. V lost 4 bases to trimming and J lost 8 bases, with 15 bases between them. Germline assignment: CDR1 SGHAT and CDR2 FQDESV (reference sequence). The CDR3 DNA reads TGTGCCAGCAGCTCCGTTGAGGTCGTTGATGAGCAGTTCTTC. Translation: CASSSVEVVDEQFF.

This clonotype was picked up many times. The rearrangement links TRBV12-3 or TRBV12-4 to TRBJ2-3; the match to TRBD2 covers 11 bases. V gave up 5 bases and J gave up 13 bases; unmatched junction bases: 20. The CDR3 has 17 amino acids. The CDR3 region has the DNA TGTGCCAGCAGTCCCTCTCGTCGACTAGCGGGGACTCCCAAAGAGTATTTT. Amino acids: CASSPSRRLAGTPKEYF.

This clonotype has at least ten counts. In DNA, the CDR3 is TGCGCCAGCAGCCGGGGGGCAGGGGGCTTGAACACTGAAGCTTTCTTT. This encodes CASSRGAGGLNTEAFF. The J gene is TRBJ1-1, the V gene TRBV5-1; 8 bases agree with TRBD1. Germline CDR1 SGHRS, CDR2 YFSETQ. With V trimmed by 4 bases and J by 0 bases, 8 bases remained unmatched. The CDR3 length is 16 residues. Filled out from reference TRBV5-1 and TRBJ1-1, the complete variable domain reads KAGVTQTPRYLIKTRGQQVTLSCSPISGHRSVSWYQQTPGQGLQFLFEYFSETQRNKGNFPGRFSGRQFSNSRSEMNVSTLELGDSALYLCASSRGAGGLNTEAFFGQGTRLTVV.

This clonotype was observed a few times. The chain uses TRBV27 and TRBJ2-1; perhaps TRBD1 as D (5 bases). Germline CDR1 is MNHEY and CDR2 is SMNVEV (reference sequence). The CDR3 is 17 amino acids. V lost 5 bases and J 5 bases, leaving 22 bases between the germline ends. CDR3 DNA: TGTGCCAGCAGTCCATCAGGGAATGGGCAATGGAACAATGAGCAGTTCTTC. Amino acid sequence: CASSPSGNGQWNNEQFF.

This clonotype was seen only a few times. This rearrangement joins TRBV10-3 to TRBJ2-5, with 9 bases matching TRBD2. V lost 3 bases and J lost 7; bases outside the gene matches: 9. From germline, CDR1 is ENHRY and CDR2 SYGVKD. The CDR3 is 15 amino acids. The CDR3: CAISDPSGENRTQYF. The CDR3 DNA reads as TGTGCCATCAGTGATCCTAGCGGGGAAAATAGGACCCAGTACTTC.

This clonotype showed up just a few times. The V call is TRBV30, the J call TRBJ2-1, with a weak D call TRBD2 (6 bases). CDR3 size: 16 residues. Trimming removed 0 bases from V and 0 bases from J, with 12 bases in between. CDR1 is GTSNPN, CDR2 SVGIG, per germline (reference sequence). This CDR3 reads CAWSVPEGSSYNEQFF. DNA for the CDR3: TGTGCCTGGAGTGTACCGGAGGGGAGCTCCTACAATGAGCAGTTCTTC. The whole variable domain, filled in from reference TRBV30 and TRBJ2-1, reads SQTIHQWPATLVQPVGSPLSLECTVEGTSNPNLYWYRQAAGRGLQLLFYSVGIGQISSEVPQNLSASRPQDRQFILSSKKLLLSDSGFYLCAWSVPEGSSYNEQFFGPGTRLTVL.

CDR3 in amino acids: CASSMGSRNGIQYF. CDR3 DNA: TGTGCCAGTAGTATGGGTAGCCGCAACGGTATTCAGTACTTC. This chain uses TRBV19 with TRBJ2-4; D gene unclear. Trimming shortened V by 3 bases and J by 10 bases, and 16 bases separated the two germline ends. The CDR3 runs 14 residues. Germline loops: CDR1 LNHDA, CDR2 SQIVND (reference sequence).